This is a list of T cell receptor beta chains from one sample in a study of post-analysis software for immune sequencing data. A single record per CDR3 protein comes from TCRdb applying MiXCR to the PCR reads. The table shows about 500,000 distinct CDR3 sequences, with under 55% occurring only once. The sequencing input was blood. These receptors were collected from a girl under 18 with multiple sclerosis. CDR3s include the opening cysteine and the closing phenylalanine or tryptophan. The D gene is left open where the match is weak. Clone size is stated in some rows and not others, as once, few, many or a class when expanded.

clone_size | j_call | d_call | v_call | cdr3_aa | cdr3_nt
NA | TRBJ2-7 | TRBD2 | TRBV12-3/TRBV12-4 | CASAKRGESPYEQYF | TGTGCCAGCGCTAAGCGGGGCGAATCCCCCTACGAGCAGTACTTC
few | TRBJ2-7 | NA | TRBV6-2/TRBV6-3 | CASSYSTHEQYF | TGTGCCAGCAGTTACTCTACCCACGAGCAGTACTTC
NA | TRBJ2-3 | NA | TRBV20-1 | CSARAEGRTDTQYF | TGCAGTGCTAGAGCCGAGGGGAGGACAGATACGCAGTATTTT
NA | TRBJ1-2 | TRBD1 | TRBV6-1 | CASRGDRAGGYTF | TGTGCCAGCAGGGGGGACAGAGCTGGGGGCTACACCTTC
NA | TRBJ1-2 | NA | TRBV9 | CASSVPGRDGYTF | TGTGCCAGCAGCGTACCTGGTCGAGATGGCTACACCTTC
few | TRBJ2-1 | NA | TRBV20-1 | CSAVRDQIVDEQFF | TGCAGTGCTGTCCGGGATCAGATCGTCGATGAGCAGTTCTTC
NA | TRBJ2-7 | NA | TRBV29-1 | CSVEDLRDSSYEQYF | TGCAGCGTTGAAGATCTAAGAGACAGTTCCTACGAGCAGTACTTC
NA | TRBJ1-2 | NA | TRBV27 | CASSLTQFYGYTF | TGTGCCAGCAGTTTAACGCAGTTCTATGGCTACACCTTC
many | TRBJ2-1 | NA | TRBV7-2 | CASSLGIEQFF | TGTGCCAGCAGCTTGGGCATTGAGCAGTTCTTC
NA | TRBJ1-1 | TRBD1 | TRBV20-1 | CSAPADRGRGEAFF | TGCAGTGCCCCGGCTGACAGGGGGCGGGGTGAAGCTTTCTTT
NA | TRBJ2-3 | TRBD2 | TRBV15 | CATSSAGGQDTQYF | TGTGCCACCAGCAGCGCGGGAGGGCAAGATACGCAGTATTTT
many | TRBJ2-1 | TRBD2 | TRBV28 | CASSLLARNEQFF | TGTGCCAGCAGTCTACTAGCGAGGAATGAGCAGTTCTTC
few | TRBJ2-1 | NA | TRBV29-1 | CSVEVQDYNEQFF | TGCAGCGTTGAAGTACAGGACTACAATGAGCAGTTCTTC
few | TRBJ2-2 | NA | TRBV10-3 | CAITVDRDTGELFF | TGTGCCATCACCGTGGACAGAGACACCGGGGAGCTGTTTTTT
NA | TRBJ1-1 | TRBD1 | TRBV25-1 | CASSEQGATDTEAFF | TGTGCCAGCAGTGAACAGGGGGCGACTGACACTGAAGCTTTCTTT
NA | TRBJ2-7 | NA | TRBV27 | CASSLLGTQLNEQYF | TGTGCCAGCAGTTTATTGGGGACCCAACTCAACGAGCAGTACTTC
NA | TRBJ1-5 | NA | TRBV6-5 | CASSPTGTQAHQPQHF | TGTGCCAGCAGTCCGACCGGGACTCAGGCCCATCAGCCCCAGCATTTT
many | TRBJ2-1 | TRBD2 | TRBV11-2 | CASSLIKGEGYNEQFF | TGTGCCAGCAGCTTAATTAAAGGGGAGGGCTACAATGAGCAGTTCTTC
NA | TRBJ2-3 | NA | TRBV20-1 | CSALIGGWNTDTQYF | TGCAGTGCCCTGATAGGGGGGTGGAACACAGATACGCAGTATTTT
NA | TRBJ2-1 | NA | TRBV4-1 | CASNQVVGGDEQFF | TGCGCCAGCAACCAAGTCGTGGGTGGGGATGAGCAGTTCTTC
NA | TRBJ2-1 | TRBD1 | TRBV20-1 | CSARGPGQNYNEQFF | TGCAGTGCTAGAGGTCCGGGACAGAACTACAATGAGCAGTTCTTC
NA | TRBJ2-3 | NA | TRBV10-3 | CAISESTGADTQYF | TGTGCCATCAGTGAGTCGACGGGGGCAGATACGCAGTATTTT
NA | TRBJ2-1 | NA | TRBV7-9 | CASSLAVALRNEQFF | TGTGCCAGCAGCTTAGCGGTAGCCCTAAGGAATGAGCAGTTCTTC
NA | TRBJ2-1 | TRBD2 | TRBV7-3 | CASSLEAGKAYNEQFF | TGTGCCAGCAGTTTAGAAGCGGGGAAAGCCTACAATGAGCAGTTCTTC